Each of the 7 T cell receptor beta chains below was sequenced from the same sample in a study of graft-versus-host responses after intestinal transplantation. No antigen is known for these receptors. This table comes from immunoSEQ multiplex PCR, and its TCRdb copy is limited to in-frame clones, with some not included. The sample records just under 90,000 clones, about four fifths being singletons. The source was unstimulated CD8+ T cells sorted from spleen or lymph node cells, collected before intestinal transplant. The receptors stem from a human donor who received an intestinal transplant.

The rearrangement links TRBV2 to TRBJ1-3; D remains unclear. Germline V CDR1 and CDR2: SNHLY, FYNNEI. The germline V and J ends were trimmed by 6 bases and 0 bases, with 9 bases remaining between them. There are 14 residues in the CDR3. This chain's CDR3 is CASRKGHSGNTIYF. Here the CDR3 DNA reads TGTGCCAGCAGGAAAGGTCACTCTGGAAACACCATATATTTT.

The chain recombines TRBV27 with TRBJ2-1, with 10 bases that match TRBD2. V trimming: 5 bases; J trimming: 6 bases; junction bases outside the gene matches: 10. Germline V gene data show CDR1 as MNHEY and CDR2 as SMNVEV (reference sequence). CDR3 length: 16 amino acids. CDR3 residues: CASSGSSGGTPNEQFF. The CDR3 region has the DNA TGTGCCAGCAGTGGAAGTAGCGGGGGGACTCCCAATGAGCAGTTCTTC.

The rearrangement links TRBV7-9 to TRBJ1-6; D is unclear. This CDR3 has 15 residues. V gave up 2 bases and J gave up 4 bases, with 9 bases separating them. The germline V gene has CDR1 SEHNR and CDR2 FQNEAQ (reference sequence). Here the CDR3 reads CASSLRGPYNSPLHF. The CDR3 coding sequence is TGTGCCAGCAGCTTAAGAGGGCCATATAATTCACCCCTCCACTTT. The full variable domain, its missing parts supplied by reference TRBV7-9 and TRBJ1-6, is DTGVSQNPRHKITKRGQNVTFRCDPISEHNRLYWYRQTLGQGPEFLTYFQNEAQLEKSRLLSDRFSAERPKGSFSTLEIQRTEQGDSAMYLCASSLRGPYNSPLHFGNGTRLTVT.

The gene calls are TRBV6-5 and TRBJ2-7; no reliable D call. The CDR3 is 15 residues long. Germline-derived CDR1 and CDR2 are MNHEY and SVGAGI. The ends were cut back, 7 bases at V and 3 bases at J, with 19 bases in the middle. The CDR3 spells CASTHSKVTHYEQYF. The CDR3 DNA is TGTGCCAGCACCCACAGCAAAGTTACCCACTACGAGCAGTACTTC.

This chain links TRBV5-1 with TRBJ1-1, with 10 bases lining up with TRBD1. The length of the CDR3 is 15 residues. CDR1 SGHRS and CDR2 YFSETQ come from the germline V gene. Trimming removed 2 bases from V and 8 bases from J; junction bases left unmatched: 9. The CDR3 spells CASSLDRGLRIEAFF. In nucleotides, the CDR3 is TGCGCCAGCAGCTTAGACAGGGGGCTACGAATCGAAGCTTTCTTT.

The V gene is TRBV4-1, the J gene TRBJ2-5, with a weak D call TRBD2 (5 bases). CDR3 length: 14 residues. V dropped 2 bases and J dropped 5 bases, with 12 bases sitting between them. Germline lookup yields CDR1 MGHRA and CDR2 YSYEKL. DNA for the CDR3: TGCGCCAGCAGCCAATGGCTGGGCGGGGAGACCCAGTACTTC. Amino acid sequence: CASSQWLGGETQYF.

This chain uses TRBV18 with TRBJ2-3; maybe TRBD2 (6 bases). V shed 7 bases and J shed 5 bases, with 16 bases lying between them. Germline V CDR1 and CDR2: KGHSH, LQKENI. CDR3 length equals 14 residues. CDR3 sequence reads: CASWRAGRKDTQYF. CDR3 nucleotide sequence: TGTGCCAGCTGGCGAGCGGGTCGGAAAGATACGCAGTATTTT. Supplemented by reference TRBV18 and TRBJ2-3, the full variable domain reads NAGVMQNPRHLVRRRGQEARLRCSPMKGHSHVYWYRQLPEEGLKFMVYLQKENIIDESGMPKERFSAEFPKEGPSILRIQQVVRGDSAAYFCASWRAGRKDTQYFGPGTRLTVL.